One sample yielded the 9 T cell receptor beta chains listed below, sequenced in a study of cytomegalovirus exposure and HLA in healthy donors. The PCR employed 60 Vbeta primers together with 13 Jbeta primers. Assay: immunoSEQ multiplex PCR; the TCRdb copy retains only in-frame clones and omits some. Among under 200,000 clones listed, over 65% were seen once. Sequencing was carried out using PBMCs. These receptors came from a woman in her thirties or forties in good health and CMV-seropositive.

The rearrangement links TRBV10-3 to TRBJ1-1; perhaps TRBD1 as D (5 bases). This CDR3 has 15 residues. Germline V lookup: CDR1 ENHRY, CDR2 SYGVKD. V gave up 5 bases and J gave up 1 base, with 14 bases separating them. The CDR3 is CAISRLGGANTEAFF. In DNA, the CDR3 is TGTGCCATCAGTCGCCTCGGAGGGGCGAACACTGAAGCTTTCTTT.

The V call is TRBV19, the J call TRBJ2-5, with 9 bases lining up with TRBD1. This CDR3 has 15 residues. After removal of 7 bases from V and 4 bases from J, the junction contained 10 bases not matched to a gene. The germline V gene has CDR1 LNHDA and CDR2 SQIVND (reference sequence). The DNA for the CDR3 is TGTGCCAGTACGTTACAGGGGGCGCGGGGAGAGACCCAGTACTTC. Encoded protein: CASTLQGARGETQYF.

V is TRBV6-5 and J is TRBJ1-5; the D gene is possibly TRBD1 (6 bases). Per the germline V gene, CDR1 is MNHEY and CDR2 is SVGAGI. The CDR3 loop spans 13 amino acids. The V end lost 5 bases, the J end lost 5 bases, and 10 bases lay between the germline ends. CDR3 loop: CASSNDRYQPQHF. The CDR3 coding sequence is TGTGCCAGCAGTAATGACAGGTATCAGCCCCAGCATTTT.

CDR3 sequence reads: CASSRTSFNEQFF. The CDR3, as DNA: TGTGCCAGCAGTAGGACTAGTTTCAATGAGCAGTTCTTC. The J gene is TRBJ2-1, the V gene TRBV6-4; TRBD2 aligns across 7 bases. The germline V gene encodes CDR1 MRHNA and CDR2 SNTAGT. V dropped 5 bases and J dropped 6; count of bases not matched to a gene: 4. The CDR3 runs to 13 residues.

This clone was found a few times. The J gene is TRBJ2-2, the V gene TRBV19; 8 bases fit TRBD1. Per germline, CDR1 LNHDA and CDR2 SQIVND (reference sequence). The length of the CDR3 is 15 residues. J lost 1 base, V lost 4 bases, and 2 bases had no gene match. The CDR3 region is CASSTGQVNTGELFF. In DNA form, the CDR3 reads TGTGCCAGTAGTACGGGACAGGTGAACACCGGGGAGCTGTTTTTT.

V gene TRBV7-2 combines with J gene TRBJ1-2; D not resolved. Trimming left V 2 bases short and J 14 bases short, with 15 bases between. Germline loops: CDR1 SGHTA, CDR2 FQGNSA. The CDR3 runs 12 residues. As DNA, the CDR3 is TGTGCCAGCAGCTTAACCCCAGTCCTTCCGACCTTC. It yields the protein CASSLTPVLPTF.

CDR3 sequence (DNA): TGTGCCAGCAGCGCCACGGGACAGGGGGCTTACGAGCAGTACTTC. Translation gives CASSATGQGAYEQYF. The chain employs TRBV9 and TRBJ2-7, with TRBD1 identical over 12 bases. With V trimmed by 3 bases and J by 4 bases, 5 bases remained unmatched. The CDR3 contains 15 residues. The germline gives CDR1 SGDLS, CDR2 YYNGEE.

The chain combines TRBV10-3 with TRBJ1-2; D might be TRBD1 (5 bases). The germline V gene encodes CDR1 ENHRY and CDR2 SYGVKD. The V end was cut by 6 bases, the J end by 0 bases, with 14 bases between. CDR3 length equals 15 residues. The CDR3 is CAISTGGASNYGYTF. CDR3 nucleotide sequence: TGTGCCATCAGCACAGGCGGCGCGTCTAACTATGGCTACACCTTC.

The chain uses TRBV2 and TRBJ2-1; D may be TRBD1 (6 bases). V lost 4 bases to trimming and J lost 1 base, with 8 bases between them. Germline CDR1 reads SNHLY; CDR2 reads FYNNEI. This CDR3 region has 14 residues. CDR3 protein: CASSGDRSYNEQFF. In DNA form, the CDR3 reads TGTGCCAGCAGTGGAGACAGGTCCTACAATGAGCAGTTCTTC.